Sequencing of this TCR beta chain was carried out in a study of OX40 agonist ivuxolimab in advanced cancers. In terms of the full investigation: Ivuxolimab was a fully human IgG2 agonistic monoclonal antibody targeting the costimulatory receptor OX40 (CD134). The monotherapy dose-escalation portion (N ≈ 52 patients) of the phase I ivuxolimab trial is reported in the paper. Of the roughly 50 dose-escalation patients, hepatocellular carcinoma was present in approximately 20, melanoma in about 15, renal cell carcinoma in 9 and head and neck cancer in 9. Intravenous ivuxolimab was administered to patients every 2 weeks at six dose levels: 0.01, 0.1, 0.3, 1.5, 3 and 10 mg/kg. Patients were allowed to have had prior anti-PD-1, anti-PD-L1 or anti-CTLA-4 therapy, and 30% to 40% of the dose-escalation patients had previously received checkpoint inhibitors. Three dose-escalation patients achieved partial responses, one with hepatocellular carcinoma and two with cutaneous melanoma. The dose-escalation cohort was over 70% male with a mean age of 60 years, ranging from about 20 to 80. Peripheral TCRbeta sequencing aimed to test whether ivuxolimab altered TCR sequence diversity and caused clonal T-cell expansion. What the work shows at the level of the full study, not this receptor alone: At doses of 0.1 to 3.0 mg/kg, clonal expansion of both CD4+ and CD8+ T cells in blood was seen between baseline and week 6. Low levels of normalized T-cell clonal expansion were also seen in some nonresponding patients. Antigen specificity was not determined for the clonally expanded peripheral T cells. After ivuxolimab, more expanded clones were found on average in CD8+ T cells than in CD4+ T cells. In partial responders in the 0.1-3.0 mg/kg groups, normalized peripheral clonal expansion was found to be among the lowest, especially among CD8+ T cells.

Patients with autoimmune disease history or receiving systemic immunosuppression were excluded from the trial. Peripheral blood for TCR sequencing was collected from all dose cohorts at baseline, on cycle 4 day 1, and on cycle 7 day 1. The samples were drawn from a first-in-human, open-label, multicenter phase I dose-escalation trial of ivuxolimab. Adults with locally advanced or metastatic melanoma, renal cell, hepatocellular, or head and neck squamous cell carcinoma were enrolled in the trial. Before TCR sequencing, CD4+ and CD8+ T cells were separately sorted from peripheral blood. Genomic DNA was isolated from the sorted cells so that the TCRbeta CDR3 region could be sequenced. The immunoSEQ Assay was used for sequencing of TCRbeta CDR3 regions. TCRdb re-hosts the immuneACCESS table, in-frame sequences only. Its copies lack some clones; in the studies checked, an unresolved V gene accounts for under half of them, and the cause for the rest is not known. The sample table records around 70,000 clones; about 85% of these occur just once. The top ten hold more than 0.5% of the sample.

The sample holds one count of this clone. Its antigen is currently not known. Base qualities are not provided; no much larger clone lies one nucleotide away. The CDR3 runs 12 residues from the cysteine to the phenylalanine. The CDR3 DNA has 36 bases and is translated from base 1. V was cut back by 3 bases and J by 0 bases, leaving a gap of 2 bases between them. The germline V gene encodes CDR1 MNHNS and CDR2 SASEGT. The sequence was obtained from an adult with an advanced solid tumor such as melanoma, head and neck, liver or kidney cancer. Sequenced material: CD4+ or CD8+ T cells sorted from blood, taken in a trial of the OX40 agonist ivuxolimab. This sequence uses TRBV6-1 and TRBJ1-1; no confident D gene assignment can be made. The DNA sequence is as follows: TGTGCCAGCAGTGAGGTGAACACTGAAGCTTTCTTT. This sequence encodes CASSEVNTEAFF.